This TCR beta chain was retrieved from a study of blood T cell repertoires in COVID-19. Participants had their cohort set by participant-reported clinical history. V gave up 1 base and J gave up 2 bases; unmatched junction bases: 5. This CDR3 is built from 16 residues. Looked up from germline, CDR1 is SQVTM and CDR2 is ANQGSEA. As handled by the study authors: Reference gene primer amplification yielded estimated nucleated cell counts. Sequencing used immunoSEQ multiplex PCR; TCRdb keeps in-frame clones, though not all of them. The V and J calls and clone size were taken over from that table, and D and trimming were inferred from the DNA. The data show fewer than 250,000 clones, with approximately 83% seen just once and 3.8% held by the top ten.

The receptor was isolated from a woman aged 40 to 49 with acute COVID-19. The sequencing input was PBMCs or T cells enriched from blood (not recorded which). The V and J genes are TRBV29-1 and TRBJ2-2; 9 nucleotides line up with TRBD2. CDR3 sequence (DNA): TGCAGCGTTGAAGGGAATAGCGGGGGAAACACCGGGGAGCTGTTTTTT. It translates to CSVEGNSGGNTGELFF.